These 12 T cell receptor beta chains came from one sample sequenced in a study of blood T cell repertoires in COVID-19. Here immunoSEQ multiplex PCR was the method, and the copy in TCRdb shows in-frame clones only, minus some. The table shows 100,000 or so clones, with about 89% occurring only once. The source material was peripheral blood. Source of these receptors: a human donor with acute or convalescent COVID-19. The donor label of this sample is uncertain.

This clone was seen just once. This sequence joins TRBV19 and TRBJ2-2, with 7 nucleotides matching TRBD1. J was trimmed by 1 base and V by 6 bases; bases with no gene match: 5. Germline CDR1 LNHDA, CDR2 SQIVND (reference sequence). This CDR3 is 15 amino acids long. The CDR3 is CASSRQGQNTGELFF. The CDR3 DNA sequence: TGTGCCAGTAGCCGACAGGGACAGAACACCGGGGAGCTGTTTTTT.

Only one count was recorded for this clone. The chain links TRBV15 to TRBJ2-1; D may be TRBD2 (5 bases). The CDR3 loop spans 17 amino acids. V lost 0 bases and J 2 bases, leaving 14 bases between the germline ends. Germline V lookup: CDR1 LNHNV, CDR2 YYDKDF (reference sequence). CDR3 sequence reads: CATSRDDSGLTYNEQFF. The DNA for the CDR3 is TGTGCCACCAGCAGAGACGATTCTGGACTGACCTACAATGAGCAGTTCTTC. The full variable domain, in which reference TRBV15 and TRBJ2-1 provide the parts outside the CDR3, is DAMVIQNPRYQVTQFGKPVTLSCSQTLNHNVMYWYQQKSSQAPKLLFHYYDKDFNNEADTPDNFQSRRPNTSFCFLDIRSPGLGDTAMYLCATSRDDSGLTYNEQFFGPGTRLTVL.

The chain links TRBV6-1 to TRBJ1-2; D is unclear. From germline, CDR1 is MNHNS and CDR2 SASEGT. V gave up 3 bases and J gave up 6 bases, with 2 bases separating them. This CDR3 contains 10 residues. CDR3: CASSDNGYTF. The CDR3 DNA follows: TGTGCCAGCAGTGATAATGGCTACACCTTC.

The J gene is TRBJ2-5, the V gene TRBV10-3, with 7 bases that match TRBD1. The V and J ends lost 1 base and 1 base, in that order; junction bases with no gene match: 6. There are 16 residues in the CDR3. From germline, CDR1 is ENHRY and CDR2 SYGVKD. CDR3 nucleotides: TGTGCCATCAGTGAGTACGTACAGGGGCCCCAAGAGACCCAGTACTTC. Its protein is CAISEYVQGPQETQYF.

The CDR3: CASSPLAGNTEAFF. CDR3 coding DNA: TGTGCCAGCAGCCCCCTCGCCGGGAACACTGAAGCTTTCTTT. The V and J genes are TRBV7-2 and TRBJ1-1, with D unclear. The CDR3 is 14 residues long. The germline CDR1 and CDR2 sequences are SGHTA and FQGNSA. V was clipped by 5 bases and J by 1 base, with 11 bases between them.

The V call is TRBV4-3, the J call TRBJ1-2; D possibly corresponds to TRBD1 (6 bases). Germline lookup yields CDR1 LGHNA and CDR2 YSLEER. CDR3 length: 14 residues. The germline V and J ends were trimmed by 1 base and 5 bases, with 11 bases remaining between them. The CDR3, as DNA: TGCGCCAGCAGCCAAGGGACAGAAAGTTATGGCTACACCTTC. Its translation is CASSQGTESYGYTF.

The rearrangement links TRBV5-4 to TRBJ2-3; the match to TRBD2 covers 10 bases. Germline V gene lookup returns CDR1 SGHNT and CDR2 YYREEE (reference sequence). The CDR3 is 16 residues long. Trimming took 0 bases from V and 4 from J; bases not matched to a gene: 5. CDR3 nucleotide sequence: TGTGCCAGCAGCTTGGATCTAGCGGGGGACGCAGATACGCAGTATTTT. Encoded protein: CASSLDLAGDADTQYF.

The chain recombines TRBV4-3 with TRBJ1-1; maybe TRBD1 (6 bases). CDR1 LGHNA and CDR2 YSLEER come from the germline V gene. Trimming shortened V by 1 base and J by 0 bases, and 12 bases separated the two germline ends. The CDR3 has 16 amino acids. The CDR3 sequence: CASSQGLRGLNTEAFF. The CDR3 DNA sequence: TGCGCCAGCAGCCAAGGACTCAGGGGATTGAACACTGAAGCTTTCTTT.

This rearrangement joins TRBV25-1 to TRBJ1-2; maybe TRBD1 (6 bases). V was trimmed by 7 bases and J by 4 bases, leaving 16 bases between them. Per germline, CDR1 MGHDK and CDR2 SYGVNS. The CDR3 has 14 residues. CDR3 nucleotides: TGTGCCAGCACACAGGCAGGGGAACTCTATGGCTACACCTTC. Amino acid sequence: CASTQAGELYGYTF.

The chain recombines TRBV12-3 or TRBV12-4 with TRBJ1-1; D may be TRBD1 (5 bases). V lost 5 bases to trimming and J lost 9 bases, with 13 bases between them. The CDR3 loop spans 12 amino acids. CDR3 residues: CASSTDSGQAFF. CDR3 nucleotides: TGTGCCAGCAGTACCGACTCAGGGCAAGCTTTCTTT.

The chain employs TRBV5-6 and TRBJ1-2; D is undetermined. Germline CDR1 and CDR2: SGHDT and YYEEEE. V was cut by 6 bases and J by 0 bases, with 15 bases left in between. This CDR3 is 15 amino acids long. CDR3 residues: CASTITQITNYGYTF. For the CDR3, the DNA is TGTGCCAGCACCATAACACAGATCACTAACTATGGCTACACCTTC.

The chain employs TRBV3-1 (or the pseudogene TRBV3-2) and TRBJ1-1; no definite D call. The CDR3 covers 18 residues. Per germline, CDR1 LGHDT and CDR2 YNNKEL (reference sequence). V gave up 0 bases and J gave up 1 base, with 18 bases separating them. CDR3 residues: CASSQDMFPAVPNTEAFF. The CDR3 bases are TGTGCCAGCAGCCAAGATATGTTCCCTGCAGTTCCGAACACTGAAGCTTTCTTT.